The 13 T cell receptor beta chains given below trace back to one sample, sequenced in a study of Ad26.COV2.S vaccination and SARS-CoV-2 variants. Only in-frame clones appear in the TCRdb table, and some are missing; sequencing was by immunoSEQ multiplex PCR. The sample has around 100,000 clones, over 70% seen once. The sequencing here drew on peripheral blood, taken after recovery from COVID-19. These receptors were collected from a human donor who had recovered from COVID-19.

V is TRBV6-5 and J is TRBJ1-3, with D uncertain. Germline V CDR1 and CDR2: MNHEY, SVGAGI. V lost 0 bases and J 4 bases, leaving 4 bases between the germline ends. The CDR3 extends over 13 amino acids. The CDR3 here is CASSYSTGNTIYF. The CDR3 coding sequence is TGTGCCAGCAGTTACTCGACAGGAAACACCATATATTTT.

The chain combines TRBV7-3 with TRBJ2-7; D may correspond to TRBD1 or TRBD2 (5 bases each). Germline V gene data show CDR1 as SGHTA and CDR2 as FQGTGA. The CDR3 is 14 amino acids. The germline V and J ends were trimmed by 5 bases and 2 bases, with 13 bases remaining between them. CDR3 amino acids: CASSPGQGAYEQYF. The CDR3 DNA reads as TGTGCCAGCAGCCCGGGGCAGGGAGCCTACGAGCAGTACTTC. The full variable domain, its missing parts supplied by reference TRBV7-3 and TRBJ2-7, is GAGVSQTPSNKVTEKGKYVELRCDPISGHTALYWYRQSLGQGPEFLIYFQGTGAADDSGLPNDRFFAVRPEGSVSTLKIQRTERGDSAVYLCASSPGQGAYEQYFGPGTRLTVT.

The table lists this clone with a few counts. This rearrangement joins TRBV24-1 to TRBJ2-5, with D perhaps TRBD1 (5 bases). Germline CDR1 reads KGHDR; CDR2 reads SFDVKD. Trimming cost V 1 base and J 7 bases, with 18 bases left between them. This CDR3 contains 16 residues. CDR3 nucleotides: TGTGCCACCAGTGATTTAAAGGACACCCAAGATGGGACCCAGTACTTC. It yields the protein CATSDLKDTQDGTQYF.

In its sample, this clone was seen once. The chain has TRBV7-2 and TRBJ1-5, with TRBD1 matching 7 bases. With 6 bases clipped from V and 0 bases from J, the junction kept 5 bases outside the gene matches. CDR1 and CDR2 from the germline V gene are SGHTA and FQGNSA. CDR3 length: 15 amino acids. In DNA form, the CDR3 reads TGTGCCAGCAGTCAGCAGGGGGATAGCAATCAGCCCCAGCATTTT. Its translation is CASSQQGDSNQPQHF.

The CDR3 is CAINLGPNSPLHF. In DNA form, the CDR3 reads TGTGCCATCAACTTAGGGCCTAATTCACCCCTCCACTTT. The chain carries TRBV10-3 and TRBJ1-6, with no clear D. Between the trimmed V and J ends, which lost 7 bases and 6 bases, there was a span of 10 bases. The germline CDR1 and CDR2 sequences are ENHRY and SYGVKD. CDR3 length: 13 amino acids.

This chain joins TRBV28 and TRBJ1-3, with 9 bases identical to TRBD1. CDR1 is MDHEN, CDR2 SYDVKM, per germline. V trimming: 7 bases; J trimming: 4 bases; junction bases outside the gene matches: 8. The CDR3 has 15 amino acids. The CDR3 DNA sequence: TGTGCCAGCATCGAAACCGGGACAGGGGGAAACACCATATATTTT. Translating gives CASIETGTGGNTIYF.

The V and J genes are TRBV12-3 or TRBV12-4 and TRBJ1-1; D is uncertain. Between the trimmed V and J ends, which lost 7 bases and 8 bases, there was a span of 17 bases. The CDR3 has 13 residues. The chain's CDR3 is CASTSTPTPEAFF. CDR3 nucleotide sequence: TGTGCCAGCACTTCGACCCCGACTCCGGAAGCTTTCTTT.

V usage is TRBV20-1 and J usage is TRBJ2-7; perhaps D is TRBD1 or TRBD2 (6 bases each). In germline, CDR1 is DFQATT, CDR2 SNEGSKA (reference sequence). The CDR3 is 16 residues long. Trimming removed 3 bases at V and 0 bases at J, with 18 bases between. The CDR3 region has the DNA TGCAGTGCTAGTGAGCAGAAGGGGGGTCGCTCCTACGAGCAGTACTTC. Its translation is CSASEQKGGRSYEQYF.

This sequence joins TRBV10-3 and TRBJ2-3; possible D gene TRBD2, 7 bases. The CDR3 totals 14 residues. CDR1 is ENHRY and CDR2 is SYGVKD in the germline V gene. V lost 5 bases to trimming and J lost 6 bases, with 15 bases between them. The DNA for the CDR3 is TGTGCCATCAGTTTAGGGGGGGGCTGGGATACGCAGTATTTT. Translation: CAISLGGGWDTQYF.

J is TRBJ1-1 and V is TRBV19; maybe TRBD1 (6 bases). CDR1 LNHDA and CDR2 SQIVND come from the germline V gene (reference sequence). The CDR3 covers 13 residues. V lost 10 bases, J lost 3 bases, and 15 bases lay in between. CDR3 loop: CAKPGGADTEAFF. The CDR3 DNA is TGTGCCAAGCCGGGGGGCGCGGACACTGAAGCTTTCTTT.

V gene TRBV28 combines with J gene TRBJ1-1; the D is unclear. Germline V lookup: CDR1 MDHEN, CDR2 SYDVKM. This CDR3 is built from 11 residues. V was pared by 11 bases and J by 4 bases, with 11 bases between. This chain's CDR3 is CAVVGTTEAFF. CDR3 bases: TGTGCCGTTGTAGGTACCACTGAAGCTTTCTTT.

The chain combines TRBV6-4 with TRBJ1-4; D is undetermined. The CDR3 has 16 amino acids. Trimming removed 0 bases at V and 12 bases at J, with 20 bases between. Germline CDR1 is MRHNA and CDR2 is SNTAGT. The CDR3 region has the DNA TGTGCCAGCAGTGACTCGAATGTGAGACGGCTCGGGGAACTGTTTTTT. It yields the protein CASSDSNVRRLGELFF.

The chain combines TRBV5-1 with TRBJ1-4; TRBD1 might be the D (5 bases). The CDR3 is 16 amino acids. Germline V gene data show CDR1 as SGHRS and CDR2 as YFSETQ. V was cut by 2 bases and J by 6 bases, with 17 bases left in between. The DNA for the CDR3 is TGCGCCAGCAGCTTAACCGGGACCAGGGTGGATGAAAAACTGTTTTTT. Translation gives CASSLTGTRVDEKLFF. The entire variable domain, with the rest obtained from reference TRBV5-1 and TRBJ1-4, is as follows: KAGVTQTPRYLIKTRGQQVTLSCSPISGHRSVSWYQQTPGQGLQFLFEYFSETQRNKGNFPGRFSGRQFSNSRSEMNVSTLELGDSALYLCASSLTGTRVDEKLFFGSGTQLSVL.